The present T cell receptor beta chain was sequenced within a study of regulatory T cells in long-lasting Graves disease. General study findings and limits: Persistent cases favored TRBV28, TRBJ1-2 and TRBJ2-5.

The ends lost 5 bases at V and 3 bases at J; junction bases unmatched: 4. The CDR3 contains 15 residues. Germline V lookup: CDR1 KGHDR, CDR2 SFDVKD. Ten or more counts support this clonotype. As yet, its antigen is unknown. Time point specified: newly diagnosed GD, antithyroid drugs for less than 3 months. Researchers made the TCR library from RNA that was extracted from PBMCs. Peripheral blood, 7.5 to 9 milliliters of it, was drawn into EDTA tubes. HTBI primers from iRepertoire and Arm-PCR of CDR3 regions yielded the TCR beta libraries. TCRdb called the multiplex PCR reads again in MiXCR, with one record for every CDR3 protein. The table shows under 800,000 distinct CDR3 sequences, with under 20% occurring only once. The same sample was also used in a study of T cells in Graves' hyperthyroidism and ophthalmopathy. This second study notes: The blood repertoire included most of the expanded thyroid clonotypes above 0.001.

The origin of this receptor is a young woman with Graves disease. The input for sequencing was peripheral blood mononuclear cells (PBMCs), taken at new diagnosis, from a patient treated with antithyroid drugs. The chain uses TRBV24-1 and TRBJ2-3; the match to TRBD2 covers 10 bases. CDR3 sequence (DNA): TGTGCCACCAGTGCAGTACTAGCGGGAACAGATACGCAGTATTTT. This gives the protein CATSAVLAGTDTQYF.